The sequence of this T cell receptor (beta chain) was determined in a study of blood T cell repertoires in COVID-19. Study as a whole: Material from acute and convalescent COVID-19 was sourced from the United States, Italy and Spain. From T cells, B-cell-depleted T cells, or PBMCs came the material, which was cDNA or gDNA.

Looked up from germline, CDR1 is LNHNV and CDR2 is YYDKDF (reference sequence). Losses at the gene ends were 10 bases for V and 7 bases for J; bases not matched to a gene: 7. This CDR3 is built from 13 residues. Patients at the Seattle site were enrolled during active infection and followed longitudinally. The assay was immunoSEQ multiplex PCR, and TCRdb's table has in-frame clones only and misses some. The sample lists 270,000 or so clones; 90% were seen once. This clonotype originated in an older woman with COVID-19, enrolled during active disease. V and J are TRBV15 and TRBJ1-2; 12 positions agree with TRBD1. The source material was peripheral blood. Here the CDR3 DNA reads TGTGCCATTCCGGGACAGGGGGCGGCTGGCTACACCTTC. This codes for CAIPGQGAAGYTF.